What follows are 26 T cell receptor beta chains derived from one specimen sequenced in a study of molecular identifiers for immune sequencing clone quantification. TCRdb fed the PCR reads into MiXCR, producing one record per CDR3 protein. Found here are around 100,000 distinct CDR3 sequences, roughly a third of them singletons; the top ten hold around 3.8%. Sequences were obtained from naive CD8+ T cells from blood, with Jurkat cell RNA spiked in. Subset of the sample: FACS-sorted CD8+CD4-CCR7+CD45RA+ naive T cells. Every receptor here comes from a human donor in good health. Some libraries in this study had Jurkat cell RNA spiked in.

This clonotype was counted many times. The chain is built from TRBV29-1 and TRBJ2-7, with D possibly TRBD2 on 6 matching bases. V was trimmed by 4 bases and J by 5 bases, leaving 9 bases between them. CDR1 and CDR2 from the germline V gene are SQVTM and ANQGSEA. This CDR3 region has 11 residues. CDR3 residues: CSVAGVHEQYF. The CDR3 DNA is TGCAGCGTTGCGGGAGTCCACGAGCAGTACTTC.

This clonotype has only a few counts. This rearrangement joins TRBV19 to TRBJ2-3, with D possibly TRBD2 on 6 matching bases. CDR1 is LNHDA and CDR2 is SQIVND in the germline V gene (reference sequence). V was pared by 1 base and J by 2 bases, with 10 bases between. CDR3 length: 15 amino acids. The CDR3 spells CASSIAGVSTDTQYF. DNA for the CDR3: TGTGCCAGTAGTATAGCGGGAGTATCCACAGATACGCAGTATTTT.

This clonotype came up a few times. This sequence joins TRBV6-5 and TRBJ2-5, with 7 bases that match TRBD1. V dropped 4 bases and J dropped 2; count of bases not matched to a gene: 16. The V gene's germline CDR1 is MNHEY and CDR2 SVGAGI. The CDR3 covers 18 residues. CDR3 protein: CASSSRQGNAIRQETQYF. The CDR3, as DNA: TGTGCCAGCAGTTCCAGACAGGGTAACGCGATCAGGCAAGAGACCCAGTACTTC.

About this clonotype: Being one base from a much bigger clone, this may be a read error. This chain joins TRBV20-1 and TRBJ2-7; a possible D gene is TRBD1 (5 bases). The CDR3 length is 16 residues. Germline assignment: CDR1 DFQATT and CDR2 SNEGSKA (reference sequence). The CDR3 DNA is TGCAGTGCTAGAGGGGAAACAGGCTCCGGGTCCTACGAGCAGAACTTC. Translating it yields CSARGETGSGSYEQNF.

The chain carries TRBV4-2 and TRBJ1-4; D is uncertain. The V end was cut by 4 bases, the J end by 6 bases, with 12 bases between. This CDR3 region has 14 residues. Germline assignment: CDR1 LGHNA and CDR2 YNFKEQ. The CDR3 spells CASSLPQADEKLFF. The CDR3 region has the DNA TGTGCCAGCAGCCTTCCCCAGGCGGATGAAAAACTGTTTTTT.

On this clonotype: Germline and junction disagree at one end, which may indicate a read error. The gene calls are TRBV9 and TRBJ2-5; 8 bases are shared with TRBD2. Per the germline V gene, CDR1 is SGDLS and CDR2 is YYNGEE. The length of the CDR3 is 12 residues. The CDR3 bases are TGTGCCAGTAGCGGGATGGGGAACACCCAGTACTTC. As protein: CASSGMGNTQYF.

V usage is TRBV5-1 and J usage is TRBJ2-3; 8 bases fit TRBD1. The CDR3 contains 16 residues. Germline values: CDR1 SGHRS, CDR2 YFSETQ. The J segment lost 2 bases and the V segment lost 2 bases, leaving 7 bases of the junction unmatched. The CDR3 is CASSFGQGWSTDTQYF. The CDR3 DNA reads TGCGCCAGCAGCTTTGGACAGGGTTGGTCCACAGATACGCAGTATTTT.

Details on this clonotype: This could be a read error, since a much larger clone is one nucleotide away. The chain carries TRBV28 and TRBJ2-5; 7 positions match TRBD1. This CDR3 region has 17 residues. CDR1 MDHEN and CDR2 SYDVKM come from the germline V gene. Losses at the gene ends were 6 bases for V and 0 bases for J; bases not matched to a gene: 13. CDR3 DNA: TGTGCCAGCAGCCCCGTTCAGGGGGTTGGATACCAAGAGACCCAGTACTTC. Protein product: CASSPVQGVGYQETQYF.

The CDR3 DNA sequence: TGCGCCAGCAGCTTGGAATTGGAGGGCTTCCCCTACGAGCAGTACTTC. This translates into CASSLELEGFPYEQYF. The chain employs TRBV5-1 and TRBJ2-7, with a tentative D call TRBD2 (6 bases). Trimming took 0 bases from V and 2 from J, leaving 15 bases between them. The length of the CDR3 is 16 residues. The germline V gene encodes CDR1 SGHRS and CDR2 YFSETQ.

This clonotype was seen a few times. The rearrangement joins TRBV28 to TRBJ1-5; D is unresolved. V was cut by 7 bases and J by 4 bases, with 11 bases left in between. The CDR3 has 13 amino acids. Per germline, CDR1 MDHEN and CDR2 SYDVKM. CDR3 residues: CASTGLTNQPQHF. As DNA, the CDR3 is TGTGCCAGCACTGGACTGACTAATCAGCCCCAGCATTTT.

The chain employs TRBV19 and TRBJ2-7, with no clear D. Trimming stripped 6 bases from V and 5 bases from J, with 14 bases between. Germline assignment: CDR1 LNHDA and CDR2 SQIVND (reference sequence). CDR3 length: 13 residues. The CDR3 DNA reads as TGTGCCAGTAGCCAGTGGTGGGCAGACGAGCAGTACTTC. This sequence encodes CASSQWWADEQYF.

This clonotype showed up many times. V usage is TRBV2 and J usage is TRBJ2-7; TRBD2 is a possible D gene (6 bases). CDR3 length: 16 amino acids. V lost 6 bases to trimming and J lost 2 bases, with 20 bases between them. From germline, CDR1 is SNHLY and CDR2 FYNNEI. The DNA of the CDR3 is TGTGCCAGCAGCCCGAGCCTGGGAGCGGGTGCCTACGAGCAGTACTTC. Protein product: CASSPSLGAGAYEQYF.

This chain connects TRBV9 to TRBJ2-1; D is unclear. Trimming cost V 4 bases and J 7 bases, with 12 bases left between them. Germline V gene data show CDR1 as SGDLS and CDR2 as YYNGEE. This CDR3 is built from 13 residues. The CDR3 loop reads CASSPQVSNEQFF. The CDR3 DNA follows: TGTGCCAGCAGCCCCCAGGTATCGAATGAGCAGTTCTTC.

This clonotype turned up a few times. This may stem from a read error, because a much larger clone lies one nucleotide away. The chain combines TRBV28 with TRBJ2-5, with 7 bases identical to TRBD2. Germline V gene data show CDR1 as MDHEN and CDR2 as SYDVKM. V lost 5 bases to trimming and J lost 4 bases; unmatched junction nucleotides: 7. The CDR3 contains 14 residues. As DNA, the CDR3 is TGTGCCAGCAGTCCGAGGGAGGGAAGAGAGACCCAGTACTTC. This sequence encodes CASSPREGRETQYF.

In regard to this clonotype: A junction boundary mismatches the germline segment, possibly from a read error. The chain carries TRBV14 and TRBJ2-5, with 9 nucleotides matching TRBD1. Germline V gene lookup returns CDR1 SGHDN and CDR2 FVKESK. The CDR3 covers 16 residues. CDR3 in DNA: TGTGCCAGCAGCCGCATGGACAGGGGAGAGGAAGAGACCAAGTACTTC. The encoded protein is CASSRMDRGEEETKYF. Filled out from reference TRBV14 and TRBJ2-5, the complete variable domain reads EAGVTQFPSHSVIEKGQTVTLRCDPISGHDNLYWYRRVMGKEIKFLLHFVKESKQDESGMPNNRFLAERTGGTYSTLKVQPAELEDSGVYFCASSRMDRGEEETKYFGPGTRLLVL.

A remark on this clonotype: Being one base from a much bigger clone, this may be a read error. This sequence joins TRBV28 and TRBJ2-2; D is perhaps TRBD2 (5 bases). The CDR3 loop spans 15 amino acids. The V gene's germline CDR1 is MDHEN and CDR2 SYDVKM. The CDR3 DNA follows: TGTGCCAGCAATTTAATTACTAGACCGACCGGGGAGCTGTTTTTT. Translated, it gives CASNLITRPTGELFF. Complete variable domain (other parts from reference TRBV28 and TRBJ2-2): DVKVTQSSRYLVKRTGEKVFLECVQDMDHENMFWYRQDPGLGLRLIYFSYDVKMKEKGDIPEGYSVSREKKERFSLILESASTNQTSMYLCASNLITRPTGELFFGEGSRLTVL.

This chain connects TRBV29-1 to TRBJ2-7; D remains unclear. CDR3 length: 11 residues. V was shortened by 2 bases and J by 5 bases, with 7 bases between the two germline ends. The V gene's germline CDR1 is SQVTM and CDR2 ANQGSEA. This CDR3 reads CSVENINEQYF. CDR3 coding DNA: TGCAGCGTTGAAAACATCAACGAGCAGTACTTC.

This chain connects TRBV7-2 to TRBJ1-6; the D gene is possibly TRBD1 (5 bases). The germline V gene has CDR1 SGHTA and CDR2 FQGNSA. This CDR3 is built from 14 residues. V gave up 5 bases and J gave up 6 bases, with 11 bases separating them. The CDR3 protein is CASSPRQINSPLHF. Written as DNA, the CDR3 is TGTGCCAGCAGCCCAAGACAGATTAATTCACCCCTCCACTTT.

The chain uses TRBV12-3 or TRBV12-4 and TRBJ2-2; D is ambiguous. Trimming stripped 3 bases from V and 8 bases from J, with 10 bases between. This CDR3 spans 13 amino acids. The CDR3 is CASSFLGLGELFF. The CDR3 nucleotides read TGTGCCAGCAGTTTTTTGGGTTTGGGGGAGCTGTTTTTT.

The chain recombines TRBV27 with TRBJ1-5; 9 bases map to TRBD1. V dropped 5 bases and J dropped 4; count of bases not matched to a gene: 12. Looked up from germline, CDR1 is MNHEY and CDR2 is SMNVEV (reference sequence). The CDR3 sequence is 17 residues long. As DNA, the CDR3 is TGTGCCAGCAGTCCTCCACCACAGGGGGCTGTAAATCAGCCCCAGCATTTT. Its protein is CASSPPPQGAVNQPQHF.

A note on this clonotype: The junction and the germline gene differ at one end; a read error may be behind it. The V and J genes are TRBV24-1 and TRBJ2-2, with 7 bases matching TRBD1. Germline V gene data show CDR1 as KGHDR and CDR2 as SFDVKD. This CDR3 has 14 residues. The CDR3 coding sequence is TGTGCCACCTCACAGGGGTTGAACACCGGGGAGCTGTTATTT. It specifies CATSQGLNTGELLF.

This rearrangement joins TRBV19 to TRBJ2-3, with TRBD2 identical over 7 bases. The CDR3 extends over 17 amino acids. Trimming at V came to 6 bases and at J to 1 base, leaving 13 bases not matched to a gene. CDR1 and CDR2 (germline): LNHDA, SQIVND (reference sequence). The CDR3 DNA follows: TGTGCCAGTAGCCAAAAGGTCGCGGGGGTACGCACAGATACGCAGTATTTT. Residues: CASSQKVAGVRTDTQYF.

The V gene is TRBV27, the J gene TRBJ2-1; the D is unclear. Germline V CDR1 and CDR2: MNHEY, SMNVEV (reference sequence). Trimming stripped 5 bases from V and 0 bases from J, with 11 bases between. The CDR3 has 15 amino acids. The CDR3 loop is CASSTVLGSYNEQFF. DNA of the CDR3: TGTGCCAGCAGTACGGTATTGGGCTCCTACAATGAGCAGTTCTTC.

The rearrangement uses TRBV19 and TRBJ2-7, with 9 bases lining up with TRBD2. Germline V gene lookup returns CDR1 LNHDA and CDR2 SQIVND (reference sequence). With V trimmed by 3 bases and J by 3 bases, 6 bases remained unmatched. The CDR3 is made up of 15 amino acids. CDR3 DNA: TGTGCCAGTAGTATTGGATTAGCGGGAGTCTACGAGCAGTACTTC. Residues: CASSIGLAGVYEQYF. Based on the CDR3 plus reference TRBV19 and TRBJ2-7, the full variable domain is DGGITQSPKYLFRKEGQNVTLSCEQNLNHDAMYWYRQDPGQGLRLIYYSQIVNDFQKGDIAEGYSVSREKKESFPLTVTSAQKNPTAFYLCASSIGLAGVYEQYFGPGTRLTVT.

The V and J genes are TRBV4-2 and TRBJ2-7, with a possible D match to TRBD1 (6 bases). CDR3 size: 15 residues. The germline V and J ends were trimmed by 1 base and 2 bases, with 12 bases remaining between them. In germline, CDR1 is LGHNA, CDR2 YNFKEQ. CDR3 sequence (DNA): TGTGCCAGCAGCCAAGGGGCAGGGGCGACCTACGAGCAGTACTTC. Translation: CASSQGAGATYEQYF.

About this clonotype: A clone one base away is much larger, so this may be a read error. CDR3: CASSTDTGVERYF. CDR3 sequence (DNA): TGTGCCAGCTCAACCGACACAGGGGTTGAGCGGTACTTC. The chain carries TRBV18 and TRBJ2-7; TRBD1 agrees at 7 bases. The CDR3 sequence is 13 residues long. From germline, CDR1 is KGHSH and CDR2 LQKENI.